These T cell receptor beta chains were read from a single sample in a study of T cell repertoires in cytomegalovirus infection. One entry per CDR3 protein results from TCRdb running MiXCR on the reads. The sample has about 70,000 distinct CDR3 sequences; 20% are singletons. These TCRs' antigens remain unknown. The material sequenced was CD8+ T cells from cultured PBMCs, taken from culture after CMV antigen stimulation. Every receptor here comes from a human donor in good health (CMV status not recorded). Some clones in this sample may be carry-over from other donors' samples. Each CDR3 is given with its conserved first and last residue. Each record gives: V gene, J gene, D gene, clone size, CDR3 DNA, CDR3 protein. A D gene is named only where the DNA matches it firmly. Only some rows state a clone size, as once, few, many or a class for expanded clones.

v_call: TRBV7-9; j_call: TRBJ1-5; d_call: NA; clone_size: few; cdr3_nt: TGTGCCAGCAGCGCTCGGACATCTAATCAGCCCCAGCATTTT; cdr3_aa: CASSARTSNQPQHF
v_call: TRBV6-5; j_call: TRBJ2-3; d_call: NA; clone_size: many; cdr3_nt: TGTGCCAGCAGTTACGGAGCTAGCACAGATACGCAGTATTTT; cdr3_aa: CASSYGASTDTQYF
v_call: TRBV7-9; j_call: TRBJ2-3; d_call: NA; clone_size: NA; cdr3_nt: TGTGCCAGCAGCTTTGGGGGGCTGGTGGATACGCAGTATTTT; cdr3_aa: CASSFGGLVDTQYF
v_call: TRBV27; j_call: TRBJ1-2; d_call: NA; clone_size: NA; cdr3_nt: TGTGCCAGCAGTTATGACTACAGGGATGGCTACACCTTC; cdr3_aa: CASSYDYRDGYTF
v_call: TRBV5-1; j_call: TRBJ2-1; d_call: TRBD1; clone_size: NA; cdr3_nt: TGCGCCAGCAGCATTGAGTTGACAGGGGTCAATGAGCAGTTCTTC; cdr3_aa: CASSIELTGVNEQFF
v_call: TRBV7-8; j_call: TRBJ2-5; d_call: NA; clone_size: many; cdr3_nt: TGTGCCAGCAGCTTTTACGGGACTGTAAAAGAGACCCAGTACTTC; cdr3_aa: CASSFYGTVKETQYF
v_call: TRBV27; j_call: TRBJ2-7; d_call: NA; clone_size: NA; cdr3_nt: TGTGCCAGCCGAGTAGGCTACGAGCAGTACTTC; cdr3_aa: CASRVGYEQYF
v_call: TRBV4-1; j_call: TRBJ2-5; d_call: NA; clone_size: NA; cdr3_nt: TGCGCCAGCAGCCAAGGGGTGGTCCAAGAGACCCAGTACTTC; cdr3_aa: CASSQGVVQETQYF
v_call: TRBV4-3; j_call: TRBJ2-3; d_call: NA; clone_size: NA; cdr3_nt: TGCGCCAGCAGCCAAAATGACAGAGTGGCCACAGATACGCAGTATTTT; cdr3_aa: CASSQNDRVATDTQYF
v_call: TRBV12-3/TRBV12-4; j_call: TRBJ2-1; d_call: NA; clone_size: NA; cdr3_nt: TGTGCCAGCAGTTTGTCGATCGTCTTAGGGGGTGAGCAGTTCTTC; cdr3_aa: CASSLSIVLGGEQFF
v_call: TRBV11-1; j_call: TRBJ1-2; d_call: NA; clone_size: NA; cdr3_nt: TGTGCCAGCGGGAGTCAGGAGCTGCATGGCTACACCTTC; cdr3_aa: CASGSQELHGYTF
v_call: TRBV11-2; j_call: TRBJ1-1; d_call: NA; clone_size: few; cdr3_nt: TGTGCCAGCAGCTTGACTTACAGGGTAGGAAGGAACACTGAAGCTTTCTTT; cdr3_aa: CASSLTYRVGRNTEAFF
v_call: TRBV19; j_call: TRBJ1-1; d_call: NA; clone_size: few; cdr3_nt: TGTGCCAGTAGTATTTCCGGATCTGGGAACACTGAAGCTTTCTTT; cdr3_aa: CASSISGSGNTEAFF
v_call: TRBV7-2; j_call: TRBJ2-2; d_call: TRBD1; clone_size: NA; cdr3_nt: TGTGCCAGCAGCTCCACCGGGACAGCGATCCGCGGGGAGCTGTTTTTT; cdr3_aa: CASSSTGTAIRGELFF
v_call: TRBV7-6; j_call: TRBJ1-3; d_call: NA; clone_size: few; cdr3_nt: TGTGCCAGCAGCTTAACGGTTACTCTCGGGGGGGCTGGAAACACCATATATTTT; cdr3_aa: CASSLTVTLGGAGNTIYF
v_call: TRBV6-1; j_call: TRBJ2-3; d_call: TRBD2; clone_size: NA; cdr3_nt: TGTGCCAGCACCGAATGGGGGACTAGAACAGATACGCAGTATTTT; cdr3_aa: CASTEWGTRTDTQYF
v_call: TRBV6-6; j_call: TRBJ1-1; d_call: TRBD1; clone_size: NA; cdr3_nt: TGTGCCAGCAGTTATACTCGGACAGGGGGTTTGTACACTGAAGCTTTCTTT; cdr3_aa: CASSYTRTGGLYTEAFF
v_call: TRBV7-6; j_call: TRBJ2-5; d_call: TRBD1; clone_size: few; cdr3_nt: TGTGCCAGCGTACCCTCGGGACAGGCTTCGGAGACCCAGTACTTC; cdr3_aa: CASVPSGQASETQYF
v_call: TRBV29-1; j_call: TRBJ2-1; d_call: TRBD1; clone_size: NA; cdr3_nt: TGCAGCGTTCCCAACCGACAGGGGGGATTCAATGAGCAGTTCTTC; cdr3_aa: CSVPNRQGGFNEQFF
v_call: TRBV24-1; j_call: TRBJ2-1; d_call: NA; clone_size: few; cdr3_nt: TGTGCCACCAGTACGCGGGACAGCAGGGGCCTATTATCTCACAATGAGCAGTTCTTC; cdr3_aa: CATSTRDSRGLLSHNEQFF
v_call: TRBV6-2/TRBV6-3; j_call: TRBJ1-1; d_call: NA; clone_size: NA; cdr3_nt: TGTGCCAGCAGTTACTCGGTGAATGAAGCTTTCTTT; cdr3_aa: CASSYSVNEAFF
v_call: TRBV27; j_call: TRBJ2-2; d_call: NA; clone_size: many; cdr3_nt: TGTGCCAGCAGTCCGGACAGTCCCACCGGGGAGCTGTTTTTT; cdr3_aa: CASSPDSPTGELFF
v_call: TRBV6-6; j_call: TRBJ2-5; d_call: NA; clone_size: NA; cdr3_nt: TGTGCCAGCAGTGACAGGATCCTAGAGACCCAGTACTTC; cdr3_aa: CASSDRILETQYF
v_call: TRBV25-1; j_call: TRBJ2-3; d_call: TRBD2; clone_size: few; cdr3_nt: TGTGCCAGCGGCCCTTTAGCGGGGGCCTGGGATACGCAGTATTTT; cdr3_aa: CASGPLAGAWDTQYF
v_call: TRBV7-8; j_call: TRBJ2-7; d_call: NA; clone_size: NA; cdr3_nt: TGTGCCAGCAGCTTAGATCCCCAAAGGGGGCAGTACTTC; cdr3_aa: CASSLDPQRGQYF
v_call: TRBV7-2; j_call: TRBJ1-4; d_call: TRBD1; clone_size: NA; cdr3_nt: TGTGCCAGCAGCTCCACAGGGGGCTCGCACTATTTTTTT; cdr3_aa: CASSSTGGSHYFF
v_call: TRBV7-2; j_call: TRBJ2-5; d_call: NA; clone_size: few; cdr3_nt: TGTGCCAGCAGCTTAACGACGGGACGGGGGGAGACCCAGTACTTC; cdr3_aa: CASSLTTGRGETQYF
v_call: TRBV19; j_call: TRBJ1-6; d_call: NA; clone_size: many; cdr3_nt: TGTGCCAGTAGGAGTGACAGTTTCAGCTCCTATAATTCACCCCTCCACTTT; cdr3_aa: CASRSDSFSSYNSPLHF
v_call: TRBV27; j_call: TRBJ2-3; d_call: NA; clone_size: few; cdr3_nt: TGTGCCAGCAGTTTCAACGTACAGGGAGGAGGGGATACGCAGTATTTT; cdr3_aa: CASSFNVQGGGDTQYF
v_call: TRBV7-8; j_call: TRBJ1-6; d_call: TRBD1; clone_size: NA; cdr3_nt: TGTGCCAGCAGCTTAGATTACTGGACAGGAGATAATTCACCCCTCCACTTT; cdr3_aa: CASSLDYWTGDNSPLHF
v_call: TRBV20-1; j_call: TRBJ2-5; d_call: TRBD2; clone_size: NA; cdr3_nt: TGCAGTGCTAGGACTAGCCACCAAGAGACCCAGTACTTC; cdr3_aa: CSARTSHQETQYF
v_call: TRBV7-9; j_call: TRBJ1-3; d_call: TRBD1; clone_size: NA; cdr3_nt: TGTGCCAGCAGCTTTTCACAGGGGAGAGCTGGAAACACCATATATTTT; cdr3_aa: CASSFSQGRAGNTIYF
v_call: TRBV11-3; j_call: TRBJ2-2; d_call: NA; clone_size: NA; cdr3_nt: TGTGCCAGCAGCCCTCGACCGAGTGGTACCGGGGAGCTGTTTTTT; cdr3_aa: CASSPRPSGTGELFF
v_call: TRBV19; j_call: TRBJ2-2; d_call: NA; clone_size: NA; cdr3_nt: TGTGCCAGTAGTATGCCCTCCTGGGGGGACACCGGGGAGCTGTTTTTT; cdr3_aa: CASSMPSWGDTGELFF
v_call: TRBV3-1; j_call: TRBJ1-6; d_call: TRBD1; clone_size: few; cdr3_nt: TGTGCCAGCAGCCAAGAGGGGACAGGAGGCCTATCTAATTCACCCCTCCACTTT; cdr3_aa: CASSQEGTGGLSNSPLHF
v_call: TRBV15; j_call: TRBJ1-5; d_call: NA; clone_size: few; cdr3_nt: TGTGCCACTGCTTTGGCAGGGGTTGTCCAGCCCCAGCATTTT; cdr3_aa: CATALAGVVQPQHF
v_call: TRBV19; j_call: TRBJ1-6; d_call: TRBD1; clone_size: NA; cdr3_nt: TGTGCCAGTAGTGATCAAGGTCGACAGGGACGGAACTCACCCCTCCACTTT; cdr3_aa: CASSDQGRQGRNSPLHF
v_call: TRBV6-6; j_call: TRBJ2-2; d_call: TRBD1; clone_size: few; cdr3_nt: TGTGCCAGCAGGAGGGACAGGCACACCGGGGAGCTGTTTTTT; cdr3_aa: CASRRDRHTGELFF
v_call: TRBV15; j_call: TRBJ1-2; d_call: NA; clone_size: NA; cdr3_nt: TGTGCCACCCGGCTTGGCGCGGACCCCTATGGCTACACCTTC; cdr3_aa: CATRLGADPYGYTF
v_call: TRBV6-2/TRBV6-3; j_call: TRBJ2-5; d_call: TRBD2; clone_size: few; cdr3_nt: TGTGCCAGCAGCTCAGGGAGGGGACGAGAGACCCAGTACTTC; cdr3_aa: CASSSGRGRETQYF
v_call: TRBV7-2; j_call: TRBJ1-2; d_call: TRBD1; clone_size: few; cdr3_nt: TGTGCCAGCAGCTTAGTGGGACAGTCGAACTATGGCTACACCTTC; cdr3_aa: CASSLVGQSNYGYTF